These 9 T cell receptor beta chains were all obtained from the same sample, sequenced in a study of blood T cell repertoires in COVID-19. The table came from immunoSEQ multiplex PCR; TCRdb's copy has only in-frame clones and leaves some out. The sample has more than 250,000 clones, 70% to 90% seen once. Sequences were obtained from peripheral blood. All receptors derive from a human donor in a cohort sampled during active COVID-19.

The chain combines TRBV30 with TRBJ2-2; D may be TRBD2 (7 bases). This CDR3 has 15 amino acids. The germline V gene has CDR1 GTSNPN and CDR2 SVGIG (reference sequence). The V gene lost 2 bases and the J gene lost 3 bases, with 13 bases spanning the gap. The CDR3 DNA reads TGTGCCTGGAGTCCTGTGCGGGGGCACACCGGGGAGCTGTTTTTT. Translating gives CAWSPVRGHTGELFF.

The chain carries TRBV7-6 and TRBJ2-1, with D perhaps TRBD1 (6 bases). The ends were cut back, 2 bases at V and 13 bases at J, with 12 bases in the middle. This CDR3 region has 12 residues. Germline V gene data show CDR1 as SGHVS and CDR2 as FNYEAQ. CDR3 sequence (DNA): TGTGCCAGCAGCTTATTGACAGGTCTTCAGTTCTTC. Amino acid sequence: CASSLLTGLQFF.

V gene TRBV12-3 or TRBV12-4 combines with J gene TRBJ1-1; possible D gene TRBD1, 6 bases. V was pared by 2 bases and J by 7 bases, with 11 bases between. The CDR3 sequence is 13 residues long. The CDR3 nucleotides are TGTGCCAGCAGTTTAAAGGGGGAAGGTGAAGCTTTCTTT. Amino acids: CASSLKGEGEAFF.

The chain is built from TRBV28 and TRBJ1-1; 7 nucleotides match TRBD1. The CDR3 loop spans 16 amino acids. Germline values: CDR1 MDHEN, CDR2 SYDVKM. Losses at the gene ends were 2 bases for V and 1 base for J; bases not matched to a gene: 7. The CDR3, as DNA: TGTGCCAGCAGTTTAGTAGGGGGCGCAAGGAACACTGAAGCTTTCTTT. Its protein is CASSLVGGARNTEAFF.

The J gene is TRBJ1-6, the V gene TRBV3-1 (or the pseudogene TRBV3-2); TRBD1 is a possible D gene (5 bases). The germline V gene encodes CDR1 LGHDT and CDR2 YNNKEL (reference sequence). Trimming stripped 4 bases from V and 5 bases from J, with 9 bases between. CDR3 length equals 14 residues. DNA for the CDR3: TGTGCCAGCAGCCTGGGGCAGAATAATTCACCCCTCCACTTT. Translated: CASSLGQNNSPLHF.

V gene TRBV30 combines with J gene TRBJ1-1; D not resolved. The CDR3 has 11 amino acids. Per germline, CDR1 GTSNPN and CDR2 SVGIG (reference sequence). The V end lost 0 bases, the J end lost 11 bases, and 10 bases lay between the germline ends. The CDR3 DNA reads as TGTGCCTGGAGTGTGGGTGGGCCCGCTTTCTTT. This encodes CAWSVGGPAFF.

The gene calls are TRBV10-3 and TRBJ1-1; 11 bases fit TRBD1. With V trimmed by 7 bases and J by 5 bases, 6 bases remained unmatched. Looked up from germline, CDR1 is ENHRY and CDR2 is SYGVKD. The CDR3 extends over 14 amino acids. CDR3 loop: CAITGTGGGTEAFF. In DNA form, the CDR3 reads TGTGCCATCACAGGGACAGGGGGGGGAACTGAAGCTTTCTTT.

The chain combines TRBV7-2 with TRBJ2-3, with 8 bases identical to TRBD2. Germline CDR1 is SGHTA and CDR2 is FQGNSA. J was trimmed by 6 bases and V by 3 bases; bases with no gene match: 11. The CDR3 contains 16 residues. The CDR3 DNA follows: TGTGCCAGCAGCTTGACCGGGACTAGGGGGGGGGATACGCAGTATTTT. Amino acid sequence: CASSLTGTRGGDTQYF.

This chain links TRBV11-2 with TRBJ2-7, with TRBD1 as a possible D gene (6 bases). The CDR3 loop spans 15 amino acids. V gave up 0 bases and J gave up 3 bases, with 12 bases separating them. CDR1 SGHAT and CDR2 FQNNGV come from the germline V gene. CDR3 DNA sequence: TGTGCCAGCAGCTTAGATTTTCAGGGGCTCTACGAGCAGTACTTC. Residues: CASSLDFQGLYEQYF.